One sample yielded the 26 T cell receptor beta chains listed below, sequenced in a study of CD8 T cells in ankylosing spondylitis. TCRdb reanalysed the 5' RACE reads using MiXCR and keeps one entry per CDR3 protein. The sample consists of about 240,000 distinct CDR3 sequences, 7.5% to 9% of them appearing once. The sample taken for sequencing was blood, either unsorted or a sorted T cell fraction (not recorded which). These receptors were collected from a male donor with ankylosing spondylitis or in good health (not recorded which).

The rearrangement links TRBV9 to TRBJ2-2; TRBD2 matches at 9 bases. Germline CDR1 and CDR2: SGDLS and YYNGEE. V was pared by 4 bases and J by 5 bases, with 9 bases of the junction left unmatched. The CDR3 is 16 residues long. CDR3 in DNA: TGTGCCAGCAGCAGGGTAGCGGGAGTTGAAACCGGGGAGCTGTTTTTT. Its translation: CASSRVAGVETGELFF.

J is TRBJ1-6 and V is TRBV7-2; 7 bases align to TRBD1. Germline assignment: CDR1 SGHTA and CDR2 FQGNSA. This CDR3 has 14 amino acids. V was pared by 4 bases and J by 10 bases, with 7 bases of the junction left unmatched. This chain's CDR3 is CASSSDRFKSPLHF. In DNA form, the CDR3 reads TGTGCCAGCAGCTCGGACAGGTTTAAGTCACCCCTCCACTTT.

The chain is built from TRBV7-6 and TRBJ1-5, with D possibly being TRBD1 (6 bases). CDR1 SGHVS and CDR2 FNYEAQ come from the germline V gene. CDR3 length: 14 amino acids. The V and J ends lost 5 bases and 9 bases respectively, with 17 bases between them. CDR3 in DNA: TGTGCCAGCAGCCTCGGGGGGGGCCTATCGCCCCAGCATTTT. Its translation is CASSLGGGLSPQHF.

This clonotype has ten or more counts. The CDR3 DNA is TGTGCCAGCAGTTTAGAAGCAGGGTCGCAGGGCTACACCTTC. It translates to CASSLEAGSQGYTF. This chain connects TRBV12-3 or TRBV12-4 to TRBJ1-2; a possible D gene is TRBD1 (5 bases). The ends were cut back, 1 base at V and 8 bases at J, with 14 bases in the middle. The CDR3 contains 14 residues.

The sample holds many counts of this clonotype. The chain carries TRBV3-1 and TRBJ2-7; 7 positions match TRBD1. Per germline, CDR1 LGHDT and CDR2 YNNKEL (reference sequence). Trimming at V came to 3 bases and at J to 2 bases, leaving 7 bases not matched to a gene. The CDR3 is made up of 15 amino acids. The CDR3 spells CASSQTGTAPYEQYF. The CDR3 bases are TGTGCCAGCAGCCAGACCGGGACAGCACCCTACGAGCAGTACTTC.

This clonotype has at least ten counts. The V and J genes are TRBV20-1 and TRBJ1-5; 7 positions match TRBD1. J was trimmed by 5 bases and V by 3 bases; bases with no gene match: 10. CDR3 length: 15 amino acids. Per germline, CDR1 DFQATT and CDR2 SNEGSKA (reference sequence). CDR3 DNA: TGCAGTGCTAGGTGGGACAGCAGGGAACATCAGCCCCAGCATTTT. Amino acids: CSARWDSREHQPQHF.

J is TRBJ2-5 and V is TRBV12-3 or TRBV12-4, with TRBD2 as a possible D gene (6 bases). This CDR3 is 13 amino acids long. V was shortened by 3 bases and J by 9 bases, with 14 bases between the two germline ends. For the CDR3, the DNA is TGTGCCAGCAGTTTTTTGCAGTGGGAGGCCCAGTACTTC. Protein sequence: CASSFLQWEAQYF.

This clonotype showed up many times. V usage is TRBV12-3 or TRBV12-4 and J usage is TRBJ2-1; TRBD2 aligns across 12 bases. The CDR3 has 15 residues. Germline trimming cut 3 bases from V and 7 bases from J; bases unmatched to any gene: 4. The CDR3 protein is CASSLTSGSSNEQFF. CDR3 bases: TGTGCCAGCAGTTTGACTAGCGGGAGTTCAAATGAGCAGTTCTTC.

This clonotype was observed at least ten times. CDR3 protein: CSVAKGTMEPQHF. In DNA form, the CDR3 reads TGCAGCGTTGCTAAGGGGACAATGGAGCCCCAGCATTTT. The genes are TRBV29-1 and TRBJ1-5, with D perhaps matching TRBD1 (6 bases). This CDR3 contains 13 residues. The V end was cut by 4 bases, the J end by 8 bases, with 15 bases between. Per the germline V gene, CDR1 is SQVTM and CDR2 is ANQGSEA.

This clonotype was counted once. The rearrangement links TRBV29-1 to TRBJ2-1; weak D call: TRBD1 (5 bases). The V gene's germline CDR1 is SQVTM and CDR2 ANQGSEA. Trimming stripped 2 bases from V and 3 bases from J, with 11 bases between. CDR3 size: 14 residues. The CDR3 DNA reads as TGCAGCGTTGAAAGTAACAGGTACTACAATGAGCAGTTCTTC. Translation gives CSVESNRYYNEQFF.

This clonotype was seen at least ten times. The J gene is TRBJ2-1, the V gene TRBV9; no clear D gene. Trimming took off 0 bases at V and 5 bases at J, with 9 bases between the two ends. Germline V gene lookup returns CDR1 SGDLS and CDR2 YYNGEE. The CDR3 is 14 residues long. The CDR3 reads CASSVGLGHNEQFF. The CDR3 DNA sequence: TGTGCCAGCAGCGTAGGTCTCGGTCACAATGAGCAGTTCTTC.

This chain links TRBV30 with TRBJ2-3; TRBD2 aligns across 8 bases. Germline CDR1 GTSNPN, CDR2 SVGIG (reference sequence). The CDR3 is made up of 17 amino acids. V was clipped by 2 bases and J by 1 base; unmatched bases: 11. Written as DNA, the CDR3 is TGTGCCTGGAGTACCTCCTTTCTGACTAGCGGCACAGATACGCAGTATTTT. Translating gives CAWSTSFLTSGTDTQYF.

This clonotype was detected ten times or more. The chain recombines TRBV20-1 with TRBJ2-5; TRBD2 matches 9 bases. V trimming: 0 bases; J trimming: 5 bases; junction bases outside the gene matches: 22. The CDR3 has 20 residues. Germline V gene sequence: CDR1 DFQATT, CDR2 SNEGSKA (reference sequence). DNA of the CDR3: TGCAGTGCTAGAGATTGGGGAGCGGGAGGTGGTTTGGTTCTTGGGGAGACCCAGTACTTC. Protein sequence: CSARDWGAGGGLVLGETQYF.

Ten or more counts support this clonotype. The CDR3 coding sequence is TGTGCCAGCAGTTCGGGACAGAACACTGAAGCTTTCTTT. Translated: CASSSGQNTEAFF. The chain links TRBV12-3 or TRBV12-4 to TRBJ1-1; TRBD1 might be the D (6 bases). This CDR3 has 13 residues. V dropped 4 bases and J dropped 1 base, with 7 bases sitting between them.

This clonotype has a count of ten or more. The CDR3 sequence: CASSGVMEGTQYF. The CDR3 region has the DNA TGTGCCAGCAGCGGGGTGATGGAGGGGACGCAGTATTTT. V gene TRBV5-5 combines with J gene TRBJ2-3; D may be TRBD2 (6 bases). This CDR3 contains 13 residues. Between the trimmed V and J ends, which lost 4 bases and 9 bases, there was a span of 15 bases. CDR1 and CDR2 (germline): SGHKS, YYEKEE (reference sequence).

In this sample, this clonotype turned up many times. V and J are TRBV29-1 and TRBJ1-1; 7 bases line up with TRBD1. V lost 7 bases and J lost 4; bases outside the gene matches: 9. The CDR3 has 13 residues. Germline-derived CDR1 and CDR2 are SQVTM and ANQGSEA. CDR3 sequence reads: CSASRKGATEAFF. The CDR3 DNA reads TGCAGCGCGAGCCGTAAGGGGGCCACTGAAGCTTTCTTT.

This clonotype was seen at least ten times. As DNA, the CDR3 is TGTGCCAGCAGTCTGAGGACAGGGGGCATTGGAAAACTGTTTTTT. This encodes CASSLRTGGIGKLFF. This rearrangement joins TRBV12-3 or TRBV12-4 to TRBJ1-4, with TRBD1 identical over 11 bases. V shed 5 bases and J 10 bases; nucleotides not matched to a gene: 9. CDR3 length: 15 amino acids.

Regarding this clonotype: A much larger clone sits a single nucleotide away, making a read error possible. The chain has TRBV15 and TRBJ1-2; TRBD1 matches at 8 bases. The V and J ends lost 0 bases and 8 bases, in that order; junction bases with no gene match: 8. The CDR3 covers 15 residues. Per germline, CDR1 LNHNV and CDR2 YYDKDF (reference sequence). The CDR3 sequence: CATSRETGVDVGYTF. The CDR3 coding sequence is TGTGCCACCAGCAGAGAGACAGGGGTGGATGTCGGCTACACCTTC.

At least ten counts were recorded for this clonotype. The chain couples TRBV7-2 to TRBJ2-3; D remains unclear. The germline V gene has CDR1 SGHTA and CDR2 FQGNSA. The V and J ends lost 5 bases and 5 bases respectively, with 14 bases between them. This CDR3 has 14 amino acids. Here the CDR3 DNA reads TGTGCCAGCAGCCTCCATACTAAGGGAGATACGCAGTATTTT. Protein product: CASSLHTKGDTQYF.

This clonotype has just a few counts. V and J are TRBV20-1 and TRBJ1-2; 9 bases align to TRBD1. V gave up 0 bases and J gave up 8 bases; unmatched junction bases: 7. The CDR3 has 14 residues. Per the germline V gene, CDR1 is DFQATT and CDR2 is SNEGSKA (reference sequence). CDR3 residues: CSARDTGTGFGYTF. The DNA of the CDR3 is TGCAGTGCTAGAGATACCGGGACAGGGTTCGGCTACACCTTC.

This clonotype was recorded at least ten times. The rearrangement joins TRBV5-8 to TRBJ2-1, with a possible D match to TRBD2 (7 bases). Germline V CDR1 and CDR2: SGHTS, YDEGEE. The CDR3 sequence is 16 residues long. V was trimmed by 0 bases and J by 8 bases, leaving 18 bases between them. Written as DNA, the CDR3 is TGTGCCAGCAGCTTGGCCGGCGGGGGCCTGGGGTATGAGCAGTTCTTC. It yields the protein CASSLAGGGLGYEQFF.

This clonotype has ten or more counts. The V call is TRBV7-6, the J call TRBJ2-7, with TRBD1 identical over 7 bases. There are 15 residues in the CDR3. V lost 6 bases, J lost 3 bases, and 11 bases stayed unmatched. The germline gives CDR1 SGHVS, CDR2 FNYEAQ. DNA of the CDR3: TGTGCCAGCAGTTCGAGACAGGGAATTGGCTACGAGCAGTACTTC. Amino acids: CASSSRQGIGYEQYF.

The chain couples TRBV9 to TRBJ2-1; a weak D match, TRBD2 (6 bases). Germline CDR1 and CDR2: SGDLS and YYNGEE. V was cut by 5 bases and J by 9 bases, with 15 bases left in between. This CDR3 spans 13 amino acids. CDR3: CASRSGERGEQFF. CDR3 DNA sequence: TGTGCCAGCAGGTCGGGGGAGAGAGGTGAGCAGTTCTTC.

This clonotype was recorded at least ten times. The chain carries TRBV10-3 and TRBJ2-4, with 10 bases fitting TRBD2. The length of the CDR3 is 14 residues. Germline trimming cut 3 bases from V and 7 bases from J; bases unmatched to any gene: 3. From germline, CDR1 is ENHRY and CDR2 SYGVKD. Here the CDR3 reads CAISDGAGGNIQYF. DNA for the CDR3: TGTGCCATCAGTGACGGAGCGGGGGGGAACATTCAGTACTTC.

Many counts were recorded for this clonotype. The rearrangement uses TRBV6-1 and TRBJ2-5, with TRBD1 matching 7 bases. This CDR3 has 14 residues. Losses at the gene ends were 6 bases for V and 2 bases for J; bases not matched to a gene: 6. Germline V lookup: CDR1 MNHNS, CDR2 SASEGT. For the CDR3, the DNA is TGTGCCAGCAGCCAAGGGGGCGGTCAAGAGACCCAGTACTTC. It yields the protein CASSQGGGQETQYF.

This clonotype was seen many times. The V gene is TRBV29-1, the J gene TRBJ2-1, with D uncertain. The CDR3 spans 12 residues. V was clipped by 7 bases and J by 7 bases, with 14 bases between them. CDR1 is SQVTM, CDR2 ANQGSEA, per germline. The CDR3 here is CSADLSRNEQFF. CDR3 nucleotides: TGCAGCGCTGATTTGTCCAGGAATGAGCAGTTCTTC.